This T cell receptor beta chain was obtained from a study of T cell responses to AZD1222 COVID-19 vaccine. For the study at large: Pooling of second doses given at about 4 or about 12 weeks was done.

Overall study results and limits: Regions 160-218 and 743-854 held dominance among vaccine-associated CD4 TCRs, which spanned spike.

As regards this clone: What it binds is not known.

The repertoire was sequenced with immunoSEQ multiplex PCR; TCRdb's copy has only in-frame clones and lacks some. The sample yields around 160,000 clones, 90% to 95% seen once. The sequences come from peripheral blood, collected on day 0 of AZD1222 vaccination. The TCR was taken from an adult in good health.

The CDR3 coding sequence is TGTGCCAGCAGTCCCGACGGACTTTTTAACTATGGCTACACCTTC. Protein product: CASSPDGLFNYGYTF. The J gene is TRBJ1-2, the V gene TRBV6-5; D gene uncertain. This CDR3 region has 15 residues. CDR1 MNHEY and CDR2 SVGAGI come from the germline V gene. Between the trimmed V and J ends, which lost 5 bases and 1 base, there was a span of 14 bases.